The 22 T cell receptor beta chains given below trace back to one sample, sequenced in a study of shared clonotypes between healthy human individuals (dated by TCRdb to about 2020). The library was prepared using the immunoSEQ multiplex PCR assay. Entries here come from immuneACCESS through TCRdb and include only in-frame sequences with V and J called. Some clones fail to appear in such tables; in the studies checked, an unresolved V gene covers under half of the shortfall, and the cause of the remainder is unknown. In all, the sample holds more than 900,000 clones, and around 78% of those were seen once. Together, the top ten hold 0.55% to 0.7% of the sample. The sample taken for sequencing was memory CD4+ T cells from PBMCs. In light of the paper, this sample's cell subset or site label describes: CD45RA-negative fraction. The source is a man between 18 and 35 years old in good health. Some clones in this sample may be carry-over from other donors' samples.

This rearrangement joins TRBV19 to TRBJ1-5, with TRBD1 matching over 8 bases. The germline V gene has CDR1 LNHDA and CDR2 SQIVND (reference sequence). CDR3 length: 15 amino acids. Germline trimming cut 7 bases from V and 6 bases from J; bases unmatched to any gene: 11. The CDR3 nucleotides read TGTGCCAGTACGATCGGGCAGGGGGCGCTTCAGCCCCAGCATTTT. Amino acids: CASTIGQGALQPQHF.

This clone was found a few times. The junction does not match germline at one end; this may be a read error. The chain joins TRBV10-3 to TRBJ1-1; 7 positions agree with TRBD1. The CDR3 extends over 13 amino acids. Germline CDR1 reads ENHRY; CDR2 reads SYGVKD. The CDR3 is CAIRMGQNAEAFF. CDR3 in DNA: TGTGCCATCAGAATGGGACAGAACGCTGAAGCTTTCTTT.

The chain employs TRBV7-2 and TRBJ2-7, with D possibly TRBD1 on 5 matching bases. Trimming removed 3 bases from V and 2 bases from J, with 11 bases in between. The CDR3 has 14 amino acids. Germline V CDR1 and CDR2: SGHTA, FQGNSA. CDR3 coding DNA: TGTGCCAGCAGCTTCCAGACAGCCGCCTACGAGCAGTACTTC. This encodes CASSFQTAAYEQYF.

The rearrangement joins TRBV5-8 to TRBJ1-2; D uncertain. Germline V CDR1 and CDR2: SGHTS, YDEGEE. Trimming left V 4 bases short and J 2 bases short, with 9 bases between. The CDR3 spans 13 residues. The CDR3 sequence: CASSANRNYGYTF. CDR3 nucleotide sequence: TGTGCCAGCAGCGCGAACAGAAACTATGGCTACACCTTC. The complete variable domain, with remaining parts taken from reference TRBV5-8 and TRBJ1-2, reads EAGVTQSPTHLIKTRGQQATLRCSPISGHTSVYWYQQALGLGLQFLLWYDEGEERNRGNFPPRFSGRQFPNYSSELNVNALELEDSALYLCASSANRNYGYTFGSGTRLTVV.

About this clone itself: In the same sample, other DNA sequences code for this CDR3. V and J are TRBV28 and TRBJ1-5; tentative D call: TRBD1 (5 bases). Germline V gives CDR1 MDHEN, CDR2 SYDVKM. The CDR3 is 14 amino acids. V was pared by 2 bases and J by 4 bases, with 9 bases between. CDR3 nucleotides: TGTGCCAGCAGTTTAATGGGGGGAAATCAGCCCCAGCATTTT. Protein sequence: CASSLMGGNQPQHF.

This clone was observed many times. V and J are TRBV4-2 and TRBJ2-1, with 11 bases matching TRBD2. V gave up 1 base and J gave up 3 bases; unmatched junction bases: 2. CDR3 length: 16 residues. From germline, CDR1 is LGHNA and CDR2 YNFKEQ. The CDR3, as DNA: TGTGCCAGCAGCCAAGGGACTAGCGGGTTCTACAATGAGCAGTTCTTC. It encodes CASSQGTSGFYNEQFF.

V usage is TRBV27 and J usage is TRBJ2-3, with a tentative D call TRBD2 (5 bases). The CDR3 loop spans 16 amino acids. The germline V gene encodes CDR1 MNHEY and CDR2 SMNVEV (reference sequence). V dropped 5 bases and J dropped 3 bases, with 18 bases sitting between them. In DNA, the CDR3 is TGTGCCAGCAGTCCCGAGGGCAGAGTATTTACAGATACGCAGTATTTT. It translates to CASSPEGRVFTDTQYF.

The chain employs TRBV5-1 and TRBJ2-1; D perhaps matches TRBD2 (5 bases). The CDR3 runs 14 residues. With 0 bases removed from V and 7 bases from J, the gap between germline ends came to 11 bases. The germline gives CDR1 SGHRS, CDR2 YFSETQ. The CDR3 spells CASSLDYGGNEQFF. CDR3 in DNA: TGCGCCAGCAGCTTGGACTACGGCGGGAATGAGCAGTTCTTC.

This chain connects TRBV28 to TRBJ2-1, with D unclear. CDR1 is MDHEN and CDR2 is SYDVKM in the germline V gene. The CDR3 length is 13 residues. V was pared by 4 bases and J by 1 base, with 5 bases between. Written as DNA, the CDR3 is TGTGCCAGCAGTTGGGGTTCCTACAATGAGCAGTTCTTC. The encoded protein is CASSWGSYNEQFF.

This clone has only one observation. At the DNA level, this CDR3 is encoded by other sequences in the same sample as well. The rearrangement uses TRBV6-6 and TRBJ2-7; TRBD2 aligns across 8 bases. Germline CDR1 and CDR2: MNHNY and SVGAGI (reference sequence). The CDR3 loop spans 14 amino acids. With V trimmed by 4 bases and J by 3 bases, 5 bases remained unmatched. The CDR3: CASSLSGSNYEQYF. The CDR3 bases are TGTGCCAGCAGTTTAAGCGGGAGTAACTACGAGCAGTACTTC.

This CDR3 is CASSLGGLGVEQYF. The CDR3 DNA sequence: TGTGCCAGCAGCTTAGGCGGACTAGGGGTCGAGCAGTACTTC. The genes are TRBV11-3 and TRBJ2-7; 7 bases are shared with TRBD2. The V gene end was trimmed by 1 base and the J gene end by 6 bases; junction bases not matched to a gene: 6. CDR1 SGHNT and CDR2 YENEEA come from the germline V gene. This CDR3 has 14 residues. Using reference TRBV11-3 and TRBJ2-7 for the parts outside the CDR3, the full variable domain is EAGVVQSPRYKIIEKKQPVAFWCNPISGHNTLYWYLQNLGQGPELLIRYENEEAVDDSQLPKDRFSAERLKGVDSTLKIQPAELGDSAVYLCASSLGGLGVEQYFGPGTRLTVT.

The chain is built from TRBV27 and TRBJ2-3; TRBD2 is a possible D gene (7 bases). Germline CDR1 MNHEY, CDR2 SMNVEV (reference sequence). Trimming shortened V by 3 bases and J by 5 bases, and 30 bases separated the two germline ends. The CDR3 totals 20 residues. CDR3: CASSFTPGRGGFPPGDTQYF. The CDR3 nucleotides are TGTGCCAGCAGTTTTACCCCCGGCAGGGGAGGGTTTCCCCCCGGAGATACGCAGTATTTT.

This clone was counted a single time. The chain employs TRBV5-4 and TRBJ2-5; 8 positions match TRBD1. Germline lookup yields CDR1 SGHNT and CDR2 YYREEE (reference sequence). The CDR3 totals 16 residues. The V gene end was trimmed by 0 bases and the J gene end by 1 base; junction bases not matched to a gene: 5. The chain's CDR3 is CASSLAVGQVQETQYF. The CDR3, as DNA: TGTGCCAGCAGCTTGGCCGTGGGACAGGTCCAAGAGACCCAGTACTTC.

This clone was seen a single time. The chain employs TRBV28 and TRBJ2-5; unclear D gene. Trimming pared 3 bases from V and 0 bases from J, leaving 8 bases between. CDR3 length: 14 amino acids. Germline V gene lookup returns CDR1 MDHEN and CDR2 SYDVKM. Here the CDR3 DNA reads TGTGCCAGCAGTTTTACACCGTACCAAGAGACCCAGTACTTC. It yields the protein CASSFTPYQETQYF.

Remarks on this clone: A single base separates this from a much larger clone, so it may be a read error. The chain combines TRBV19 with TRBJ2-7; no reliable D call. The germline V gene encodes CDR1 LNHDA and CDR2 SQIVND (reference sequence). The CDR3 is 15 residues long. The CDR3 sequence is CASSIDSQTSYGQYF. CDR3 bases: TGTGCCAGTAGTATAGATTCTCAGACCTCCTACGGGCAGTACTTC.

As to this clone: The sample holds other DNA sequences that translate to the same CDR3. The chain uses TRBV5-1 and TRBJ2-5, with D possibly TRBD2 on 6 matching bases. From germline, CDR1 is SGHRS and CDR2 YFSETQ. V lost 2 bases to trimming and J lost 5 bases, with 13 bases between them. The CDR3 totals 14 residues. The CDR3 coding sequence is TGCGCCAGCAGCTTAGGACTAAGTGGTGAGACCCAGTACTTC. Translating it yields CASSLGLSGETQYF.

CDR3: CASSYASGSTGELFF. The DNA of the CDR3 is TGTGCCAGCAGTTACGCTAGCGGATCCACCGGGGAGCTGTTTTTT. The chain joins TRBV6-5 to TRBJ2-2; 7 bases are shared with TRBD2. Trimming removed 2 bases from V and 4 bases from J; junction bases left unmatched: 4. This CDR3 has 15 residues. CDR1 and CDR2 from the germline V gene are MNHEY and SVGAGI.

V is TRBV30 and J is TRBJ2-1; TRBD1 matches 8 bases. Germline V CDR1 and CDR2: GTSNPN, SVGIG (reference sequence). This CDR3 contains 15 residues. After removal of 2 bases from V and 6 bases from J, the junction contained 9 bases not matched to a gene. The CDR3 bases are TGTGCCTGGAGTCCCCAGGGGGCTCTGGCCAATGAGCAGTTCTTC. Its translation: CAWSPQGALANEQFF.

The genes are TRBV7-9 and TRBJ2-2; no definite D call. Germline loops: CDR1 SEHNR, CDR2 FQNEAQ (reference sequence). V lost 2 bases, J lost 7 bases, and 8 bases lay in between. The CDR3 sequence is 13 residues long. CDR3 loop: CASSLRLYGELFF. Written as DNA, the CDR3 is TGTGCCAGCAGCTTACGGTTGTACGGGGAGCTGTTTTTT. Full variable domain (remainder filled in from reference TRBV7-9 and TRBJ2-2): DTGVSQNPRHKITKRGQNVTFRCDPISEHNRLYWYRQTLGQGPEFLTYFQNEAQLEKSRLLSDRFSAERPKGSFSTLEIQRTEQGDSAMYLCASSLRLYGELFFGEGSRLTVL.

This clone was detected only once. The genes are TRBV27 and TRBJ2-3; D is unresolved. Germline assignment: CDR1 MNHEY and CDR2 SMNVEV (reference sequence). The CDR3 loop spans 13 amino acids. V gave up 7 bases and J gave up 3 bases, with 11 bases separating them. The DNA of the CDR3 is TGTGCCAGCACCCGGCACGGAACAGATACGCAGTATTTT. Protein: CASTRHGTDTQYF.

The chain uses TRBV2 and TRBJ2-2, with 7 bases fitting TRBD1. This CDR3 contains 14 residues. V gave up 6 bases and J gave up 3 bases; unmatched junction bases: 4. Germline loops: CDR1 SNHLY, CDR2 FYNNEI. The CDR3 bases are TGTGCCAGCAGGAGGGACAGCTACACCGGGGAGCTGTTTTTT. It encodes CASRRDSYTGELFF.

This rearrangement joins TRBV11-2 to TRBJ1-4; possibly TRBD1 for D (5 bases). The length of the CDR3 is 15 residues. Trimming removed 5 bases at V and 3 bases at J, with 13 bases between. Germline CDR1 SGHAT, CDR2 FQNNGV. The CDR3 DNA is TGTGCCAGCAGCCCTTACAGGAGCTCTAATGAAAAACTGTTTTTT. This translates into CASSPYRSSNEKLFF.